A single sample gave rise to the 22 T cell receptor beta chains below, sequenced in a study of memory CD4+ T cells and cytomegalovirus serostatus. The sort gate was single viable CD3+CD4+CD8-CD45RO+ cells for memory CD4+ T cells. TCRdb's table, derived via immunoSEQ multiplex PCR, lists solely in-frame clones and lacks some. Of 65,000 to 95,000 clones listed, 65% to 85% are singletons. Sequencing input: memory CD4+ T cells from blood. The receptor source for this set is an adult in good health and CMV-seronegative.

The V call is TRBV5-4, the J call TRBJ2-7; no clear D gene. V was pared by 4 bases and J by 6 bases, with 23 bases between. This CDR3 has 16 residues. Germline loops: CDR1 SGHNT, CDR2 YYREEE (reference sequence). DNA of the CDR3: TGTGCCAGCAGCAACGCCCTCCGGATCTCCGGCGGCGAGCAGTACTTC. Its protein is CASSNALRISGGEQYF.

The V and J genes are TRBV10-3 and TRBJ1-1; D gene unclear. Trimming shortened V by 4 bases and J by 1 base, and 10 bases separated the two germline ends. The CDR3 runs 14 residues. From germline, CDR1 is ENHRY and CDR2 SYGVKD. DNA for the CDR3: TGTGCCATCAGTGCTGGCTTCTCGAACACTGAAGCTTTCTTT. Translated, it gives CAISAGFSNTEAFF.

The chain joins TRBV9 to TRBJ2-7; no clear D gene. Per germline, CDR1 SGDLS and CDR2 YYNGEE. V gave up 0 bases and J gave up 2 bases, with 9 bases separating them. There are 14 residues in the CDR3. The chain's CDR3 is CASSVDVGAYEQYF. The CDR3 coding sequence is TGTGCCAGCAGCGTAGATGTAGGAGCCTACGAGCAGTACTTC.

Comments on this clone: This same CDR3 is encoded by further DNA sequences in the sample. This chain uses TRBV15 with TRBJ2-7, with 7 nucleotides matching TRBD2. The V gene's germline CDR1 is LNHNV and CDR2 YYDKDF (reference sequence). V was clipped by 3 bases and J by 0 bases; unmatched bases: 2. This CDR3 has 14 residues. The CDR3 protein is CATSRGGDSYEQYF. In nucleotides, the CDR3 is TGTGCCACCAGCAGGGGGGGGGACTCCTACGAGCAGTACTTC.

Only a few counts were recorded for this clone. V is TRBV7-2 and J is TRBJ1-2; 8 bases fit TRBD1. Germline-derived CDR1 and CDR2 are SGHTA and FQGNSA. The CDR3 extends over 13 amino acids. Unmatched junction bases numbered 3, after V lost 5 bases and J lost 4 bases. This chain's CDR3 is CASSRDRIYGYTF. CDR3 bases: TGTGCCAGCAGCCGGGACAGGATCTATGGCTACACCTTC.

This clone was seen more than once but under ten times. The chain links TRBV4-3 to TRBJ1-2; D is ambiguous. The CDR3 is 14 residues long. The germline CDR1 and CDR2 sequences are LGHNA and YSLEER. Trimming pared 3 bases from V and 1 base from J, leaving 9 bases between. CDR3 amino acids: CASSHARGNYGYTF. The DNA for the CDR3 is TGCGCCAGCAGCCATGCCCGGGGTAACTATGGCTACACCTTC.

CDR3 bases: TGTGCCAGCAGTTACGGGCGGGGTTACCAAGAGACCCAGTACTTC. Residues: CASSYGRGYQETQYF. This rearrangement joins TRBV6-5 to TRBJ2-5, with a possible D match to TRBD2 (6 bases). Germline CDR1 MNHEY, CDR2 SVGAGI. Trimming stripped 2 bases from V and 0 bases from J, with 10 bases between. CDR3 length: 15 amino acids.

The rearrangement links TRBV5-4 to TRBJ2-7, with no clear D. The CDR3 length is 14 residues. Germline CDR1 and CDR2: SGHNT and YYREEE (reference sequence). Trimming removed 3 bases from V and 9 bases from J, with 19 bases in between. The CDR3 loop reads CASSSPVFPLTQYF. The DNA for the CDR3 is TGTGCCAGCAGCTCTCCCGTATTCCCTTTAACGCAGTACTTC.

CDR3 nucleotide sequence: TGTGCCAGCAACGATCGAGGGAACACTGAAGCTTTCTTT. This translates into CASNDRGNTEAFF. This chain links TRBV6-1 with TRBJ1-1; D gene uncertain. This CDR3 is 13 amino acids long. Trimming cost V 7 bases and J 1 base, with 10 bases left between them. The germline CDR1 and CDR2 sequences are MNHNS and SASEGT.

The chain couples TRBV7-2 to TRBJ1-6; 10 nucleotides match TRBD1. The CDR3 is 15 amino acids. The V gene end was trimmed by 5 bases and the J gene end by 11 bases; junction bases not matched to a gene: 9. Germline V lookup: CDR1 SGHTA, CDR2 FQGNSA. In nucleotides, the CDR3 is TGTGCCAGCAGCCCCTCGACAGGGGGCTTGGCACCCCTCCACTTT. Protein sequence: CASSPSTGGLAPLHF. The whole variable domain, filled in from reference TRBV7-2 and TRBJ1-6, reads GAGVSQSPSNKVTEKGKDVELRCDPISGHTALYWYRQSLGQGLEFLIYFQGNSAPDKSGLPSDRFSAERTGGSVSTLTIQRTQQEDSAVYLCASSPSTGGLAPLHFGNGTRLTVT.

V and J are TRBV30 and TRBJ2-3, with TRBD2 identical over 7 bases. The V gene end was trimmed by 5 bases and the J gene end by 4 bases; junction bases not matched to a gene: 6. CDR3 length equals 13 residues. Germline V gene data show CDR1 as GTSNPN and CDR2 as SVGIG (reference sequence). The chain's CDR3 is CAWERGGPDTQYF. CDR3 DNA: TGTGCCTGGGAGCGGGGCGGACCAGATACGCAGTATTTT.

This rearrangement joins TRBV29-1 to TRBJ2-6; D perhaps matches TRBD2 (5 bases). Germline-derived CDR1 and CDR2 are SQVTM and ANQGSEA. This CDR3 is 15 amino acids long. Trimming removed 4 bases at V and 2 bases at J, with 12 bases between. CDR3 protein: CSVAVFGTGANVLTF. The CDR3 DNA follows: TGCAGCGTTGCCGTGTTCGGGACTGGGGCCAACGTCCTGACTTTC.

The chain couples TRBV7-3 to TRBJ2-7, with 7 bases that match TRBD1. The CDR3 totals 16 residues. Germline V gene data show CDR1 as SGHTA and CDR2 as FQGTGA. Losses at the gene ends were 0 bases for V and 2 bases for J; bases not matched to a gene: 7. The CDR3 sequence is CASSLTRDSDPYEQYF. CDR3 DNA sequence: TGTGCCAGCAGCTTAACCCGGGACAGCGATCCCTACGAGCAGTACTTC.

The CDR3 sequence: CASSQQGRDTGELFF. For the CDR3, the DNA is TGTGCCAGCAGCCAACAGGGGAGGGACACCGGGGAGCTGTTTTTT. The chain uses TRBV6-4 and TRBJ2-2; D could derive from TRBD1 or TRBD2 (7 bases each). The length of the CDR3 is 15 residues. V was cut by 6 bases and J by 3 bases, with 14 bases left in between. From germline, CDR1 is MRHNA and CDR2 SNTAGT.

This clone was recorded once. The V call is TRBV10-3, the J call TRBJ1-3; TRBD1 matches at 10 bases. Germline V gene data show CDR1 as ENHRY and CDR2 as SYGVKD. The CDR3 is 15 amino acids. The V segment lost 6 bases and the J segment 3 bases; nucleotides outside the gene matches: 5. In nucleotides, the CDR3 is TGTGCCATCAGGGACGACAGGGGGCTTGGAAACACCATATATTTT. It yields the protein CAIRDDRGLGNTIYF.

The chain recombines TRBV11-2 with TRBJ1-4, with D tentatively TRBD1 (6 bases). This CDR3 spans 15 amino acids. The germline V and J ends were trimmed by 5 bases and 7 bases, with 17 bases remaining between them. The germline V gene encodes CDR1 SGHAT and CDR2 FQNNGV. CDR3 sequence reads: CASSRLRGRVEKLFF. The CDR3 DNA follows: TGTGCCAGCAGCCGCCTTCGGGGGCGCGTTGAAAAACTGTTTTTT.

This clone appeared a single time. The rearrangement joins TRBV10-3 to TRBJ2-1, with 8 nucleotides matching TRBD1. Trimming at V came to 2 bases and at J to 7 bases, leaving 10 bases not matched to a gene. This CDR3 has 16 residues. Per germline, CDR1 ENHRY and CDR2 SYGVKD. Written as DNA, the CDR3 is TGTGCCATCAGTGAGACAAGGAGACAGGGGTGGAATGAGCAGTTCTTC. Translated, it gives CAISETRRQGWNEQFF.

V gene TRBV19 combines with J gene TRBJ1-1, with 7 bases matching TRBD1. CDR3 size: 12 residues. Germline V gives CDR1 LNHDA, CDR2 SQIVND (reference sequence). Trimming at V came to 11 bases and at J to 3 bases, leaving 6 bases not matched to a gene. CDR3: CASNDRDTEAFF. CDR3 bases: TGTGCCTCTAACGACAGGGACACTGAAGCTTTCTTT.

The V gene is TRBV29-1, the J gene TRBJ1-3; D is unresolved. There are 12 residues in the CDR3. The V end was cut by 1 base, the J end by 4 bases, with 5 bases between. The germline V gene encodes CDR1 SQVTM and CDR2 ANQGSEA. The CDR3 region is CSVEGWGNTIYF. In DNA, the CDR3 is TGCAGCGTTGAAGGATGGGGAAACACCATATATTTT. The complete variable domain, with remaining parts taken from reference TRBV29-1 and TRBJ1-3, reads SAVISQKPSRDICQRGTSLTIQCQVDSQVTMMFWYRQQPGQSLTLIATANQGSEATYESGFVIDKFPISRPNLTFSTLTVSNMSPEDSSIYLCSVEGWGNTIYFGEGSWLTVV.

Relative to its sample, this clone is medium-sized. The chain uses TRBV19 and TRBJ1-5; D is perhaps TRBD1 (6 bases). V was trimmed by 4 bases and J by 0 bases, leaving 19 bases between them. The length of the CDR3 is 18 residues. CDR1 LNHDA and CDR2 SQIVND come from the germline V gene (reference sequence). The CDR3 spells CASSTLRGLGNSNQPQHF. In DNA, the CDR3 is TGTGCCAGTAGTACGTTACGGGGGCTTGGTAATAGCAATCAGCCCCAGCATTTT.

This clone was observed a handful of times. The CDR3: CASSLGYQPQHF. The CDR3 bases are TGTGCCAGCAGTCTAGGATATCAGCCCCAGCATTTT. The chain recombines TRBV6-1 with TRBJ1-5; D not certain. V was cut by 5 bases and J by 5 bases, with 7 bases left in between. There are 12 residues in the CDR3. Per the germline V gene, CDR1 is MNHNS and CDR2 is SASEGT.

This clone was detected only a few times. CDR3 region: CASSSAGTGNQPQHF. For the CDR3, the DNA is TGTGCCAGCAGCTCAGCTGGGACAGGGAACCAGCCCCAGCATTTT. The rearrangement uses TRBV7-2 and TRBJ1-5, with 9 bases matching TRBD1. Germline CDR1 SGHTA, CDR2 FQGNSA. V shed 4 bases and J 7 bases; nucleotides not matched to a gene: 8. This CDR3 has 15 amino acids. Looking up the rest from reference TRBV7-2 and TRBJ1-5 gives the full variable domain: GAGVSQSPSNKVTEKGKDVELRCDPISGHTALYWYRQSLGQGLEFLIYFQGNSAPDKSGLPSDRFSAERTGGSVSTLTIQRTQQEDSAVYLCASSSAGTGNQPQHFGDGTRLSIL.